This TCR beta chain stems from a study of shared clonotypes between healthy human individuals (dated by TCRdb to 2020 to 2021). A note on the overall study: Three men and a couple of women, aged 18 to 49 years, made up the cohort. Per donor, three plates each were used for CD4 naive and CD4 memory, two for CD8 naive, and one for CD8 memory. To estimate repertoire size and how much clonotype sharing occurs between individuals, the study deeply sequenced the blood TCR repertoires of about five healthy adults. To increase sequencing depth and limit assay-specific biases, different laboratories used diverse techniques to prepare libraries and sequence TCR repertoires. Leukapheresis yielded between about 0.85 and 10 billion PBMCs per donor. General study outcomes and caveats: Across a handful of donors, roughly 5% of naive CD4, roughly 3.8% of naive CD8, about 2.3% of memory CD4, and about 0.44% of memory CD8 clonotypes were shared. Incomplete sequencing was indicated by rarefaction of sorted-subset datasets, despite the large sequencing depth. Higher generation probabilities were observed for clonotypes shared by all four sorted-subset donors than for non-shared clonotypes. Because the study included a small number of donors, the genetic and exposure-history diversity represented was limited. Pairwise subsampling led to the expectation that sequencing depth would affect the degree of clonotype sharing among donors. Estimated clonotype richness was generally larger for naive than for memory subsets. Sampling was restricted to blood, and TCR repertoires in tissue are likely to differ from TCR repertoires in blood.

V sheds 1 base and J sheds 3 bases, leaving 6 bases between their ends. From the germline V gene (reference sequence), CDR1 is LNHDA and CDR2 is SQIVND. From the cysteine up to the phenylalanine, the CDR3 has a length of 13 residues. CDR3 DNA is the only sequence kept; it has 39 bases, read in frame from the first base. About this clone: This receptor's antigen is unknown. It has no much larger one-base neighbor in the sample; base qualities were not kept.

TCR CDR3 regions were amplified from genomic DNA by multiplex PCR using the deep immunoSEQ assay. For each cell subset, the extracted genomic DNA was distributed evenly across all wells of several immunoSEQ 96-well plates, and each plate served as one replicate. For sorted subsets, each replicate PCR was loaded with 200 ng genomic DNA, equivalent to 25,000 to 30,000 T cell genomes. Purified libraries were quantified with a Qubit 3.0 fluorometer, sized on a Bioanalyzer 2100, and re-quantified with the KAPA Library Quantification kit. Every immunoSEQ 96-well plate was sequenced on a separate single-read 150-cycle Illumina NextSeq 550 flow cell. The authors' analysis ran thus. The immunoSEQ output contained only junctional sequences without quality scores, so filtering could not match that applied to full-length reads. To assign V/J genes and CDR3, sequences were annotated against IMGT germline references using PyIR, a Python wrapper for IgBLAST v1.9. Reads were filtered out if the reads had weak V/J assignments (E-value above 1e-6), no CDR3, stop codons, out-of-frame junctions, or ambiguous translated residues. V3J clonotypes were defined by identical inferred V gene, J gene, and CDR3 amino acid sequence. The percentage overlap between two repertoires was calculated by dividing the number of shared unique clonotypes by the size of the smaller repertoire. Richness of each repertoire was evaluated using RTK rarefaction, the Chao1 estimator, and Recon v2.1 estimates of unobserved clonotypes. Generation probabilities were computed with OLGA for all TCRbeta clonotypes obtained by the gDNA method from four donors. The table was pulled from immuneACCESS by TCRdb, which kept in-frame rearrangements only. Such tables lose some clones; where checked, under half of the loss comes from unresolved V genes, and the rest has no known cause. V, J and clone size reflect that table, while D and trimming were determined from the DNA. Here the sample has about 1.5 million clones; approximately 98% occur a single time. The biggest ten clones account for 0.4% to 0.45% of the sample.

The donors were healthy, HIV-negative adults with no recently reported acute infections or vaccinations. Every donor was a Caucasian adult residing in Nashville, Tennessee, USA. Magnetic negative selection was used to enrich CD4+ T cells, after which naive cells were positively selected on CD45RA and the negative fraction became the memory subset. After blood collection by leukapheresis, PBMCs were isolated using Ficoll-Histopaque density gradient centrifugation and then cryopreserved in the vapor phase of liquid nitrogen. Purity and quantity of every magnetically sorted T cell population were checked by analytical flow cytometry. Each sorted fraction had its genomic DNA isolated and then quantified by UV absorbance on a Nanodrop 2000c.

Sequencing used naive CD4+ T cells sorted from blood. The cell subset or site label corresponds to: CD45RA+ positively selected. The chain links TRBV19 with TRBJ1-1; the D gene remains uncertain. The source of this sequence is a man aged 25 to 40 in good health. The DNA sequence is TGTGCCAGTAGTATAGGGGTTGACACTGAAGCTTTCTTT. It specifies CASSIGVDTEAFF. Here the CDR3 is joined to the reference TRBV19 and TRBJ1-1 genes, and the full variable domain is: DGGITQSPKYLFRKEGQNVTLSCEQNLNHDAMYWYRQDPGQGLRLIYYSQIVNDFQKGDIAEGYSVSREKKESFPLTVTSAQKNPTAFYLCASSIGVDTEAFFGQGTRLTVV.